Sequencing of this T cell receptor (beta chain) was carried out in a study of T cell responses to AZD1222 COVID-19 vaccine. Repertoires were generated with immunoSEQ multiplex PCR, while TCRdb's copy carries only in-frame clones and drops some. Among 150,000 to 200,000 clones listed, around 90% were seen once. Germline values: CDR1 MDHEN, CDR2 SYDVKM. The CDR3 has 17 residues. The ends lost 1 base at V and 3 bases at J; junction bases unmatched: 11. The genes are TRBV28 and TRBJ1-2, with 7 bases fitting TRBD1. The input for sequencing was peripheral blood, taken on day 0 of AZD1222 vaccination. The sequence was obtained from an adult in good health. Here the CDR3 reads CASSLFAVGGGYYGYTF. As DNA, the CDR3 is TGTGCCAGCAGTTTATTCGCGGTGGGAGGGGGCTACTATGGCTACACCTTC.